Sequencing of this TCR beta chain was carried out in a study of technical replicates of blood from a handful of donors. This CDR3 spans 14 amino acids. The germline gives CDR1 SQVTM, CDR2 ANQGSEA. Losses at the gene ends were 7 bases for V and 5 bases for J; bases not matched to a gene: 13. Profiled with immunoSEQ multiplex PCR; TCRdb holds only in-frame clones, not every one. The repertoire holds some 76,000 clones, 85% to 95% seen once, with 0.39% in the top ten. This clonotype was obtained from a human donor in good health. The chain couples TRBV29-1 to TRBJ2-7; 8 bases are shared with TRBD1. Sequencing was carried out using T cells isolated from PBMCs. The chain's CDR3 is CSGSRAGGPNEQYF. Written as DNA, the CDR3 is TGCAGCGGCTCCCGAGCAGGGGGCCCGAACGAGCAGTACTTC.